This T cell receptor (beta chain) appears in the sequencing data of a study of vaccination and CD4 T cells after COVID-19. On the study more broadly: SARS-CoV-2 PCR on nasal swabs had been positive for the convalescent patients; several were mild and one was severe. Drawing of post-COVID samples took place a median roughly 92 days after diagnosis (range 35 to 161). Spike peptides, overlapping and drawn from SARS-CoV-2, HCoV-NL63, HCoV-OC43 and HCoV-229E, were used to stimulate cells.

Germline assignment: CDR1 SGHTA and CDR2 FQGTGA. With V trimmed by 2 bases and J by 6 bases, 6 bases remained unmatched. The CDR3 has 15 amino acids. The assay that was used to sequence DNA from cultured CD4+ T cells was the Oncomine TCR Beta short-read assay. Using its own MiXCR run on the PCR reads, TCRdb lists one record per CDR3 protein. In the table there are about 5,900 distinct CDR3 sequences, roughly 52% of which are singletons. The treatment was: roughly 11-day PBMC culture with coronavirus spike peptide pools or control peptides (ViraFEST assay). This clonotype was recorded a few times. Its antigen is unknown.

This clonotype was obtained from a human donor who had recovered from COVID-19. J is TRBJ2-1 and V is TRBV7-3, with 8 bases lining up with TRBD2. Material for sequencing was CD4+ T cells from blood, cultured in vitro. The CDR3 coding sequence is TGTGCCAGCAGCTTAGGCGGGACTAGAGGCAATGAGCAGTTCTTC. Protein: CASSLGGTRGNEQFF.